One TCR beta chain is described in this entry. What it binds is unknown. TCR beta libraries were prepared from cDNA with unique molecular identifiers. Input populations of about 0.95 to 11 million T cells gave rise to approximately 500,000 cDNA molecules. TCRdb reprocessed the PCR reads via MiXCR and lists one record per CDR3 protein. The repertoire includes around 500,000 distinct CDR3 sequences, around 31% of them detected once, and roughly 6% sits in the top ten. Germline V lookup: CDR1 MNHEY, CDR2 SVGAGI. V dropped 5 bases and J dropped 6; count of bases not matched to a gene: 8. This CDR3 has 14 residues. This record comes from a study of post-analysis software for immune sequencing data. About the research overall: Relapsing-remitting, secondary progressive and progressive-relapsing forms of multiple sclerosis all featured among disease courses. Notes on the study in general: When patients were compared with controls, about five TRBV segments were more frequent, TRBV5-6, TRBV5-1 and TRBV20-1 among them. Samples sharing a preparation batch grouped tightly together when assessed by F measure. Among multiple sclerosis patients, normalized Chao1 diversity was significantly below that of controls.

Sequenced: blood. The receptor was derived from a girl aged 2-17 years with multiple sclerosis. J is TRBJ2-7 and V is TRBV6-5; 9 bases are shared with TRBD1. The chain's CDR3 is CASSRTGVTSEQYF. The DNA for the CDR3 is TGTGCCAGCAGTAGGACAGGGGTAACATCCGAGCAGTACTTC.